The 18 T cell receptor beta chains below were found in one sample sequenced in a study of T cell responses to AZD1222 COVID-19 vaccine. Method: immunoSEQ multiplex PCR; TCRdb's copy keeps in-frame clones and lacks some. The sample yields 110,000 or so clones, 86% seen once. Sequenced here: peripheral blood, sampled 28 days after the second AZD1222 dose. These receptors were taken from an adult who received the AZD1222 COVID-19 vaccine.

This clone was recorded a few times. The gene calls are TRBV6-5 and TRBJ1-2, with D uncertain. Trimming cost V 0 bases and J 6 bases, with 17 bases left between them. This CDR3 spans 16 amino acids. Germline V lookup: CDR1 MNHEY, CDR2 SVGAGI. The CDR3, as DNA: TGTGCCAGCAGTTACTCTTTCACTGGGATGGGTGATGGCTACACCTTC. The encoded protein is CASSYSFTGMGDGYTF.

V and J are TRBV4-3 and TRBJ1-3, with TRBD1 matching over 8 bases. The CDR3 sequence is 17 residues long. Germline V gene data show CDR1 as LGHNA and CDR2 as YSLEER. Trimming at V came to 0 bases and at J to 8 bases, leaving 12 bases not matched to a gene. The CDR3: CASSQDRRVRGRDTIYF. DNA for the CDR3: TGCGCCAGCAGCCAAGATCGAAGAGTCAGGGGGCGGGACACCATATATTTT.

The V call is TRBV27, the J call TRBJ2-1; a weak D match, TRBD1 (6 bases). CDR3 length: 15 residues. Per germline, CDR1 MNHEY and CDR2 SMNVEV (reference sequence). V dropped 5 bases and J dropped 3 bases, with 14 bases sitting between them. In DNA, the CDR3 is TGTGCCAGCAGTCTACAGGGTATTTTCTACAATGAGCAGTTCTTC. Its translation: CASSLQGIFYNEQFF.

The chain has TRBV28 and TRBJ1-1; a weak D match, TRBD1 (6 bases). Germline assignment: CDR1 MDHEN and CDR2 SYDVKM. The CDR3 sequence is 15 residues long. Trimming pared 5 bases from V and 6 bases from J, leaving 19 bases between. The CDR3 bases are TGTGCCAGCAGTCAAGGGGGGGGGCTGCGCCCTGAAGCTTTCTTT. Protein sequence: CASSQGGGLRPEAFF.

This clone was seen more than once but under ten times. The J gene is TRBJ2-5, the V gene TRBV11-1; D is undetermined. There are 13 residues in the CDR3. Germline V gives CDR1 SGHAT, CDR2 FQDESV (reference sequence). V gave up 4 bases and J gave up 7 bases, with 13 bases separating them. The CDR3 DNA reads TGTGCCAGCAGCTCAATTCCTTTTGGGACCCAGTACTTC. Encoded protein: CASSSIPFGTQYF. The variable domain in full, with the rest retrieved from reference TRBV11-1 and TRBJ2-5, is EAEVAQSPRYKITEKSQAVAFWCDPISGHATLYWYRQILGQGPELLVQFQDESVVDDSQLPKDRFSAERLKGVDSTLKIQPAELGDSAMYLCASSSIPFGTQYFGPGTRLLVL.

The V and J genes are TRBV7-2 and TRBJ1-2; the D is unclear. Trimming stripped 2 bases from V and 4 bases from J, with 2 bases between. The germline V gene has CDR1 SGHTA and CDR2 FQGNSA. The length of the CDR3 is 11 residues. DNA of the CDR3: TGTGCCAGCAGCTTAACCTATGGCTACACCTTC. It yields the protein CASSLTYGYTF.

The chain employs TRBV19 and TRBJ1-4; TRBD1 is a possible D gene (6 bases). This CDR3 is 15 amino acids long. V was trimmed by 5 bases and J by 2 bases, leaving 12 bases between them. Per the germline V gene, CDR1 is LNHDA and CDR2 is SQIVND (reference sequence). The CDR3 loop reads CASSPLGGTNEKLFF. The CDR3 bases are TGTGCCAGTAGTCCCTTGGGGGGCACTAATGAAAAACTGTTTTTT.

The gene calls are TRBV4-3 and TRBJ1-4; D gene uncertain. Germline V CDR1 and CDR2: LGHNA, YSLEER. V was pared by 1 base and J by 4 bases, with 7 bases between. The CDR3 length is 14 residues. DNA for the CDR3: TGCGCCAGCAGCCAAGTCCCGGGTAATGAAAAACTGTTTTTT. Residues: CASSQVPGNEKLFF.

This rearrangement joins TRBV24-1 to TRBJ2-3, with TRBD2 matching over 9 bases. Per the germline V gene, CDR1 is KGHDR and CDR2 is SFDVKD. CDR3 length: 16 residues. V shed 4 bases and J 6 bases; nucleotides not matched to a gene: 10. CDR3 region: CATSDFTSGGRDTQYF. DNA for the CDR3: TGTGCCACCAGTGACTTCACCAGCGGGGGGAGGGATACGCAGTATTTT.

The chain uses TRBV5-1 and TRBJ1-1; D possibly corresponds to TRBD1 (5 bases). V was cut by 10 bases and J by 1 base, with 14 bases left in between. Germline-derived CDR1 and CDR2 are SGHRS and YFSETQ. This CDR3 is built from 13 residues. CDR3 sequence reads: CARRDGPNTEAFF. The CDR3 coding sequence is TGCGCCCGGCGGGACGGACCGAACACTGAAGCTTTCTTT. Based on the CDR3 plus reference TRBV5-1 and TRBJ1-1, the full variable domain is KAGVTQTPRYLIKTRGQQVTLSCSPISGHRSVSWYQQTPGQGLQFLFEYFSETQRNKGNFPGRFSGRQFSNSRSEMNVSTLELGDSALYLCARRDGPNTEAFFGQGTRLTVV.

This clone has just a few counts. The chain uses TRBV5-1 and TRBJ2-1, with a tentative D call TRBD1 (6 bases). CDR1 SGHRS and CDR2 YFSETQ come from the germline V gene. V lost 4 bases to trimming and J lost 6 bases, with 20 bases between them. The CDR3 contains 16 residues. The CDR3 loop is CASSPTVQGYSNEQFF. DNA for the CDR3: TGCGCCAGCAGCCCGACGGTCCAGGGGTATAGCAATGAGCAGTTCTTC.

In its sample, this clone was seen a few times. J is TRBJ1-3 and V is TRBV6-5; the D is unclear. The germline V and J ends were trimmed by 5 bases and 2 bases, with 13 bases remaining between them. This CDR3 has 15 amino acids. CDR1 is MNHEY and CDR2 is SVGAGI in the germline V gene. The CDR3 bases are TGTGCCAGCAGTCAATACAGTGCCGCTGGAAACACCATATATTTT. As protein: CASSQYSAAGNTIYF.

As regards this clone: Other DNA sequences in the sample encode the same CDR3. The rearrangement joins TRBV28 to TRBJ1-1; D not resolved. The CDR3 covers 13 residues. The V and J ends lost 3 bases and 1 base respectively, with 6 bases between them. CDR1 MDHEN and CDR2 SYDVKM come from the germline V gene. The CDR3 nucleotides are TGTGCCAGCAGTTTGGGCCCGAACACTGAAGCTTTCTTT. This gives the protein CASSLGPNTEAFF.

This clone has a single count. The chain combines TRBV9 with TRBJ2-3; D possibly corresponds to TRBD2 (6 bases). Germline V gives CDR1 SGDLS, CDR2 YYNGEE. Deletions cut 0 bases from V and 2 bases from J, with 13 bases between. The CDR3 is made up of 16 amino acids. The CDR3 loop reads CASSVEAGRFTDTQYF. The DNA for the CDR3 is TGTGCCAGCAGCGTAGAGGCGGGACGATTCACAGATACGCAGTATTTT.

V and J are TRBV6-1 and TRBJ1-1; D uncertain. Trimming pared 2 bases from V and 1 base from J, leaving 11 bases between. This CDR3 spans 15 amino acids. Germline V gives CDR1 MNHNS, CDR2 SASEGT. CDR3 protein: CASSETRHSNTEAFF. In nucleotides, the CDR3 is TGTGCCAGCAGTGAAACGAGACATTCGAACACTGAAGCTTTCTTT.

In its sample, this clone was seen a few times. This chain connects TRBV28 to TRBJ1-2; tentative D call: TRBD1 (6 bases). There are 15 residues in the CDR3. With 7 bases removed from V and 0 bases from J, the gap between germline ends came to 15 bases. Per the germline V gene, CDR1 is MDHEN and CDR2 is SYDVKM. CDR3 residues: CASTWGGLANYGYTF. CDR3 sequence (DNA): TGTGCCAGCACGTGGGGGGGCCTGGCTAACTATGGCTACACCTTC.

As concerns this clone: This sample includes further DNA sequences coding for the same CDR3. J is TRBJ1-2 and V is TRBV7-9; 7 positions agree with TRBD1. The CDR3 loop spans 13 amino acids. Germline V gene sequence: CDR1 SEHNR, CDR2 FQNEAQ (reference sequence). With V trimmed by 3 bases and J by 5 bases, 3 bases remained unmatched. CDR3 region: CASSLRTGYGYTF. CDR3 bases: TGTGCCAGCAGCTTGCGGACAGGTTATGGCTACACCTTC.

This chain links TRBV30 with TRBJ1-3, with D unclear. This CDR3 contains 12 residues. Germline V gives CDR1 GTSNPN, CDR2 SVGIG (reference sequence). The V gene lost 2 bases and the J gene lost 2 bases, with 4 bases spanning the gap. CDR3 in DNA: TGTGCCTGGAGTACTACTGGAAACACCATATATTTT. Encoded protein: CAWSTTGNTIYF.